This entry lists 24 T cell receptor beta chains sequenced from one sample in a study of T cells in Graves' hyperthyroidism and ophthalmopathy (dated by TCRdb to between 2018 and 2020). Library prep was done by multiplex PCR. The instrument was an Illumina HiSeq 2000. Amplification of TCR beta CDR3 regions was carried out from RNA transcripts. The first round of RT-PCR for the TCR CDR3 was performed with the HTBI primer set and the Qiagen OneStep RT-PCR kit. In-frame beta chains were kept once TCRdb had trimmed the public reads at Q25 with fastp and called clones with MiXCR. Duplicate CDR3 protein sequences are folded into a single record with the most common DNA and genes. The table for this sample lists more than 450,000 distinct CDR3 sequences; nearly 20% of them were counted only once. The top ten constitute 47% of the sample. The sequencing input was blood. The receptors were gathered from a man aged 35-49 years with Graves' ophthalmopathy.

This clonotype was counted at least ten times. The chain carries TRBV28 and TRBJ2-7; 12 positions match TRBD1. The CDR3 runs 16 residues. The germline V gene has CDR1 MDHEN and CDR2 SYDVKM. The V and J ends lost 5 bases and 3 bases, in that order; junction bases with no gene match: 8. Written as DNA, the CDR3 is TGTGCCAGCAGTCCCCAAGGGACAGGGGGCGACTACGAGCAGTACTTC. Translated: CASSPQGTGGDYEQYF.

This clonotype was seen only a few times. The V gene is TRBV5-1, the J gene TRBJ2-1; no clear D gene. With 3 bases removed from V and 6 bases from J, the gap between germline ends came to 7 bases. Germline lookup yields CDR1 SGHRS and CDR2 YFSETQ. CDR3 length: 12 amino acids. The CDR3 DNA is TGCGCCAGCAGCTGGAAAACCAATGAGCAGTTCTTC. Encoded protein: CASSWKTNEQFF.

Ten or more counts support this clonotype. This chain connects TRBV30 to TRBJ1-5, with D possibly TRBD1 on 6 matching bases. Deletions cut 2 bases from V and 5 bases from J, with 10 bases between. The CDR3 has 13 amino acids. Germline lookup yields CDR1 GTSNPN and CDR2 SVGIG (reference sequence). The CDR3: CAWSRGTDQPQHF. Written as DNA, the CDR3 is TGTGCCTGGAGTAGGGGGACGGATCAGCCCCAGCATTTT.

The chain uses TRBV6-1 and TRBJ2-2, with D possibly matching TRBD1 (5 bases). The germline CDR1 and CDR2 sequences are MNHNS and SASEGT. The CDR3 length is 13 residues. Between the trimmed V and J ends, which lost 10 bases and 6 bases, there was a span of 15 bases. CDR3 coding DNA: TGTGCCATACGCTCAGGGTTGGCCGGGGAGCTGTTTTTT. The encoded protein is CAIRSGLAGELFF.

This clonotype has at least ten counts. This chain uses TRBV27 with TRBJ2-3; D unclear. Germline CDR1 reads MNHEY; CDR2 reads SMNVEV (reference sequence). Deletions cut 0 bases from V and 3 bases from J, with 10 bases between. This CDR3 comprises 15 residues. The CDR3 nucleotides are TGTGCCAGCAGTTTATCAGGCGCGGCAACAGATACGCAGTATTTT. It yields the protein CASSLSGAATDTQYF.

About this clonotype itself: Given a much more abundant clone one base away, this may be a read error. This rearrangement joins TRBV18 to TRBJ2-3; D remains unclear. V lost 5 bases and J lost 6, with 15 bases in between. CDR3 length: 14 residues. Germline V lookup: CDR1 KGHSH, CDR2 LQKENI. The CDR3: CASSLTTRTDTQYF. Here the CDR3 DNA reads TGTGCCAGCTCATTAACAACAAGGACGGATACGCAGTATTTT.

The genes are TRBV19 and TRBJ2-2, with 9 bases fitting TRBD2. The CDR3 contains 15 residues. Germline-derived CDR1 and CDR2 are LNHDA and SQIVND (reference sequence). J was trimmed by 1 base and V by 5 bases; bases with no gene match: 2. CDR3: CASSQTSGNTGELFF. The CDR3, as DNA: TGTGCCAGTAGTCAGACTAGCGGGAACACCGGGGAGCTGTTTTTT.

This clonotype was seen a few times. The chain links TRBV10-3 to TRBJ2-3; tentative D call: TRBD2 (7 bases). The germline V gene has CDR1 ENHRY and CDR2 SYGVKD. The CDR3 consists of 15 residues. The V gene lost 2 bases and the J gene lost 4 bases, with 13 bases spanning the gap. CDR3 sequence: CAISEEGGGSDTQYF. In DNA, the CDR3 is TGTGCCATCAGTGAGGAGGGGGGAGGGTCAGATACGCAGTATTTT.

This clonotype was counted many times. V is TRBV2 and J is TRBJ2-3; either TRBD1 or TRBD2 may supply D (5 bases each). The CDR3 runs to 15 residues. Trimming removed 3 bases from V and 1 base from J, with 11 bases in between. CDR1 and CDR2 from the germline V gene are SNHLY and FYNNEI. The CDR3 sequence is CASSDRQGGTDTQYF. CDR3 sequence (DNA): TGTGCCAGCAGTGACAGGCAGGGAGGCACAGATACGCAGTATTTT.

Regarding this clonotype: An end of the junction does not agree with germline; a read error may underlie this. The chain joins TRBV12-5 to TRBJ1-3; D is uncertain. The CDR3 runs 16 residues. CDR1 and CDR2 (germline): LGHNT, FRNRAP. The CDR3 loop reads CASGLVMGLSGNTMYF. The CDR3, as DNA: TGTGCTAGTGGTTTGGTAATGGGCCTCTCTGGAAACACCATGTATTTT.

This clonotype was recorded at least ten times. The chain uses TRBV5-1 and TRBJ1-1, with unresolved D. CDR1 and CDR2 (germline): SGHRS, YFSETQ. Trimming left V 2 bases short and J 4 bases short, with 15 bases between. The CDR3 spans 15 residues. CDR3 nucleotide sequence: TGCGCCAGCAGCTTTGGGCGACTGGGTGGCACTGAAGCTTTCTTT. Translation: CASSFGRLGGTEAFF.

This clonotype occurred many times. The CDR3, as DNA: TGTGCCAGCAGACTCCCACAAGAAAGGAGCAGGGTCTCTGGGAACACTGAAGCTTTCTTT. Protein sequence: CASRLPQERSRVSGNTEAFF. V is TRBV6-1 and J is TRBJ1-1; possible D gene TRBD1, 5 bases. V was pared by 6 bases and J by 1 base, with 30 bases between. This CDR3 has 20 residues. CDR1 and CDR2 from the germline V gene are MNHNS and SASEGT.

The genes are TRBV6-1 and TRBJ2-4; 9 nucleotides line up with TRBD2. This CDR3 is 16 amino acids long. After removal of 6 bases from V and 5 bases from J, the junction contained 11 bases not matched to a gene. Germline CDR1 and CDR2: MNHNS and SASEGT. The CDR3 here is CASSSNIAGAQNIQYF. The CDR3 DNA reads TGTGCCAGCAGCTCAAACATAGCGGGGGCACAAAACATTCAGTACTTC.

The V gene is TRBV20-1, the J gene TRBJ1-6; the D gene is possibly TRBD1 (6 bases). The CDR3 spans 14 residues. V was pared by 4 bases and J by 1 base, with 8 bases between. CDR1 is DFQATT and CDR2 is SNEGSKA in the germline V gene (reference sequence). The CDR3 nucleotides are TGCAGTGCTAAGGGGGGGTCCTATAATTCACCCCTCCACTTT. Its protein product is CSAKGGSYNSPLHF.

This clonotype was counted at least ten times. This chain's CDR3 is CASSPRGVAGAGELFF. The CDR3 DNA follows: TGTGCCAGCAGCCCCCGGGGCGTAGCGGGGGCCGGGGAGCTGTTTTTT. J is TRBJ2-2 and V is TRBV9, with TRBD2 matching over 9 bases. The CDR3 sequence is 16 residues long. Germline CDR1 is SGDLS and CDR2 is YYNGEE. V trimming: 4 bases; J trimming: 6 bases; junction bases outside the gene matches: 10.

This clonotype was seen more than once but under ten times. CDR3 sequence reads: CASSQVPNPTVQYF. CDR3 DNA: TGTGCCAGCAGCCAAGTCCCGAACCCCACAGTACAGTACTTC. This rearrangement joins TRBV3-1 to TRBJ2-5; D unresolved. The CDR3 consists of 14 residues. Germline CDR1 LGHDT, CDR2 YNNKEL (reference sequence). V lost 1 base and J 11 bases, leaving 17 bases between the germline ends.

Comments on this clonotype: A clone one base away is much larger, so this may be a read error. The V and J genes are TRBV20-1 and TRBJ2-7, with D possibly TRBD2 on 7 matching bases. This CDR3 comprises 16 residues. The germline V gene encodes CDR1 DFQATT and CDR2 SNEGSKA (reference sequence). CDR3 coding DNA: TGCAGTGCTCCTCCCTTAGTGGGAGGGGGAAGGTACGGGCAGTACTTC. Translated: CSAPPLVGGGRYGQYF.

Only a few counts were recorded for this clonotype. V usage is TRBV10-3 and J usage is TRBJ2-2; the D call may be TRBD1 or TRBD2 (5 bases each). The CDR3 is 15 residues long. CDR1 ENHRY and CDR2 SYGVKD come from the germline V gene. Trimming pared 0 bases from V and 6 bases from J, leaving 11 bases between. CDR3 DNA sequence: TGTGCCATCAGTGAGTCCGGGACGAAGTCCGGGGAGCTGTTTTTT. Translation gives CAISESGTKSGELFF.

As concerns this clonotype: A read error may explain this, as a much larger clone is one base away. CDR3 DNA sequence: TGTGTCAGCAGTTGGGTCCACTATGGCTACACCTTC. Protein sequence: CVSSWVHYGYTF. The chain has TRBV27 and TRBJ1-2; no definite D call. CDR1 MNHEY and CDR2 SMNVEV come from the germline V gene (reference sequence). CDR3 length: 12 amino acids.

This clonotype was counted a few times. This chain joins TRBV27 and TRBJ1-3; D not resolved. In germline, CDR1 is MNHEY, CDR2 SMNVEV (reference sequence). Trimming took 6 bases from V and 8 from J, leaving 20 bases between them. This CDR3 has 15 residues. CDR3 nucleotides: TGTGCCAGCAGGACTTACGCAGGAGGAGTGGACACCATATATTTT. It encodes CASRTYAGGVDTIYF.

V gene TRBV7-8 combines with J gene TRBJ1-2; a weak D match, TRBD1 (5 bases). There are 14 residues in the CDR3. The ends were cut back, 1 base at V and 8 bases at J, with 14 bases in the middle. CDR1 and CDR2 (germline): SGHVS, FQNEAQ. The DNA for the CDR3 is TGTGCCAGCAGCTTAGGACAGAACGAAGGGGGCTACACCTTC. Amino acids: CASSLGQNEGGYTF.

This clonotype was seen a few times. The rearrangement uses TRBV11-3 and TRBJ2-5; D is ambiguous. CDR3 length: 13 amino acids. Germline assignment: CDR1 SGHNT and CDR2 YENEEA. V was shortened by 6 bases and J by 1 base, with 9 bases between the two germline ends. The CDR3 loop reads CASSRRTQETQYF. The CDR3 DNA reads TGTGCCAGCAGTCGACGGACCCAAGAGACCCAGTACTTC.

The chain couples TRBV5-1 to TRBJ2-3; D call uncertain. Germline V gene data show CDR1 as SGHRS and CDR2 as YFSETQ. This CDR3 has 11 residues. The V and J ends lost 5 bases and 4 bases respectively, with 5 bases between them. This CDR3 is CASRLADTQYF. The CDR3 DNA sequence: TGCGCCAGCAGGTTAGCAGATACGCAGTATTTT.

In this sample, this clonotype turned up a few times. V is TRBV9 and J is TRBJ2-1, with unresolved D. This CDR3 is built from 15 residues. Germline CDR1 is SGDLS and CDR2 is YYNGEE. V was shortened by 1 base and J by 0 bases, with 8 bases between the two germline ends. CDR3 in amino acids: CASSVIGHSYNEQFF. CDR3 sequence (DNA): TGTGCCAGCAGCGTAATCGGTCACTCCTACAATGAGCAGTTCTTC.